This T cell receptor (beta chain) was recovered during a study of response to subunit inactivated influenza vaccine. TCRdb passed the RT-PCR reads through MiXCR, listing each CDR3 protein once. This table has 800,000 or so distinct CDR3 sequences, over 20% appearing once. After removal of 4 bases from V and 5 bases from J, the junction contained 11 bases not matched to a gene. Germline lookup yields CDR1 SGDLS and CDR2 YYNGEE. The CDR3 is made up of 15 amino acids. Study results and caveats: Authors proposed each seasonal influenza vaccination draws in few new T cells.

As concerns this clonotype: Its antigen remains unidentified.

Sequenced material: PBMCs from blood, taken 5 to 6 days after vaccination. The TCR comes from a man aged 45-65 years who received an inactivated influenza vaccine. This chain joins TRBV9 and TRBJ2-5, with 7 bases that match TRBD2. The CDR3 nucleotides read TGTGCCAGCAGCCCCGGCGGGGGAACCCGGGAGACCCAGTACTTC. This codes for CASSPGGGTRETQYF. The full variable domain, rest sourced from reference TRBV9 and TRBJ2-5, is DSGVTQTPKHLITATGQRVTLRCSPRSGDLSVYWYQQSLDQGLQFLIQYYNGEERAKGNILERFSAQQFPDLHSELNLSSLELGDSALYFCASSPGGGTRETQYFGPGTRLLVL.